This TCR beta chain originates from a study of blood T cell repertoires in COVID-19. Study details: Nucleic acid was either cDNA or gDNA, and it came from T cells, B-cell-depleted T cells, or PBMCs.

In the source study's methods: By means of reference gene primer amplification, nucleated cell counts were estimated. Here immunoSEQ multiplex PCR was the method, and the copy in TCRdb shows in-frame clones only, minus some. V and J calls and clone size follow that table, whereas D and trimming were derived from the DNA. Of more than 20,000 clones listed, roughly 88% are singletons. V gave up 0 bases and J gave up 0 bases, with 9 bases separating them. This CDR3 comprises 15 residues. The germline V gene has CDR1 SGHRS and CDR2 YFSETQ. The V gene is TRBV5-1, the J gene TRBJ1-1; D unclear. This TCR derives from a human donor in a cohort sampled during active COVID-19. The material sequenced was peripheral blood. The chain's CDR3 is CASSLGAVMNTEAFF. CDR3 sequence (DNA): TGCGCCAGCAGCTTGGGGGCAGTCATGAACACTGAAGCTTTCTTT.